The 30 T cell receptor beta chains reported below all come from one sample, sequenced in a study of OX40 agonist ivuxolimab in advanced cancers. The library was generated by the immunoSEQ multiplex PCR assay. TCRdb mirrors the immuneACCESS table, restricted to in-frame sequences. Some clones are absent from its copies; in checked studies, under half trace to an unresolved V gene, and the reason for the others is unknown. The sample table lists fewer than 90,000 clones, 89% of them with a count of one. The ten largest make up about 0.2% of the sample. The material sequenced was CD4+ or CD8+ T cells sorted from blood, taken in a trial of the OX40 agonist ivuxolimab. The receptors originated from an adult with an advanced solid tumor such as melanoma, head and neck, liver or kidney cancer.

The chain recombines TRBV6-4 with TRBJ2-7; D possibly corresponds to TRBD1 (6 bases). Trimming stripped 0 bases from V and 2 bases from J, with 14 bases between. CDR3 length: 16 residues. Germline V gene data show CDR1 as MRHNA and CDR2 as SNTAGT. CDR3 loop: CASSDSQGTLTYEQYV. CDR3 bases: TGTGCCAGCAGTGACTCTCAGGGGACGCTCACCTACGAGCAGTACGTC.

The chain carries TRBV5-1 and TRBJ2-7; a possible D gene is TRBD2 (6 bases). This CDR3 region has 14 residues. Germline V gene lookup returns CDR1 SGHRS and CDR2 YFSETQ. Deletions cut 4 bases from V and 3 bases from J, with 14 bases between. The CDR3 DNA sequence: TGCGCCAGCAGCGTCTCCCCGGGACTCTACGAGCAGTACGTC. Its translation is CASSVSPGLYEQYV.

The chain has TRBV28 and TRBJ2-7; no clear D gene. The CDR3 has 15 amino acids. Deletions cut 2 bases from V and 3 bases from J, with 14 bases between. The V gene's germline CDR1 is MDHEN and CDR2 SYDVKM. The chain's CDR3 is CASSLMARSLYEQYF. Written as DNA, the CDR3 is TGTGCCAGCAGTTTAATGGCTCGGTCTCTCTACGAGCAGTACTTC.

The V gene is TRBV11-2, the J gene TRBJ2-1; 10 bases are a match to TRBD2. Germline lookup yields CDR1 SGHAT and CDR2 FQNNGV. The CDR3 is 16 amino acids. The junction had 10 bases not matched to a gene; V was cut back by 4 bases and J by 7 bases. CDR3 DNA: TGTGCCAGCAGCTGGGCGGGAGTAGCGGGGGGAAATGAGCAGTTCTTC. Residues: CASSWAGVAGGNEQFF.

V and J are TRBV10-3 and TRBJ2-3; D is possibly TRBD2 (6 bases). The V end lost 2 bases, the J end lost 0 bases, and 9 bases lay between the germline ends. Per the germline V gene, CDR1 is ENHRY and CDR2 is SYGVKD. The CDR3 is made up of 15 amino acids. CDR3 loop: CAISEGGVSTDTQYF. The CDR3 DNA follows: TGTGCCATCAGTGAGGGAGGGGTTAGCACAGATACGCAGTATTTT.

The V and J genes are TRBV6-6 and TRBJ1-4; 9 bases map to TRBD1. V shed 5 bases and J 6 bases; nucleotides not matched to a gene: 4. The CDR3 has 14 amino acids. Germline V gene lookup returns CDR1 MNHNY and CDR2 SVGAGI (reference sequence). For the CDR3, the DNA is TGTGCCAGCAGTAAACAGGGGGCGGATGAAAAACTGTTTTTT. Its translation: CASSKQGADEKLFF.

The CDR3 loop is CASSTGQGGFEEQYF. The DNA for the CDR3 is TGTGCCAGCAGCACCGGACAGGGAGGGTTCGAGGAGCAGTACTTC. The J gene is TRBJ2-7, the V gene TRBV7-6; tentative D call: TRBD1 (8 bases). Germline V gene lookup returns CDR1 SGHVS and CDR2 FNYEAQ. The CDR3 consists of 15 residues. V was shortened by 5 bases and J by 7 bases, with 21 bases between the two germline ends.

The gene calls are TRBV27 and TRBJ2-3; 7 bases are shared with TRBD1. Germline V gene sequence: CDR1 MNHEY, CDR2 SMNVEV (reference sequence). The trim removed 7 bases at V and 1 base at J, leaving 8 bases unmatched. The CDR3 extends over 15 amino acids. Here the CDR3 DNA reads TGTGCCAGCACCCACAGGGGTGGGGGCACAGATACGCAGTATTTT. Translated, it gives CASTHRGGGTDTQYF.

This clone occurred once. The chain recombines TRBV5-1 with TRBJ2-3; 7 bases are shared with TRBD1. The CDR3 covers 14 residues. The germline gives CDR1 SGHRS, CDR2 YFSETQ. V shed 3 bases and J 4 bases; nucleotides not matched to a gene: 5. The DNA of the CDR3 is TGCGCCAGCAGCTCTTCGACAGGGCCAGATACGCAGTATTTT. Residues: CASSSSTGPDTQYF.

This clone has a single count. J is TRBJ2-7 and V is TRBV28, with 8 bases that match TRBD2. The germline CDR1 and CDR2 sequences are MDHEN and SYDVKM. V dropped 7 bases and J dropped 7; count of bases not matched to a gene: 15. The CDR3 spans 15 residues. The CDR3 sequence: CASTPRSGSVWEQYF. For the CDR3, the DNA is TGTGCCAGCACCCCTAGGAGCGGGAGCGTGTGGGAGCAGTACTTC.

The J gene is TRBJ1-1, the V gene TRBV5-1, with a tentative D call TRBD1 (6 bases). CDR1 SGHRS and CDR2 YFSETQ come from the germline V gene. V lost 1 base and J lost 1, with 14 bases in between. The CDR3 length is 16 residues. CDR3 residues: CASSLLGARGNTEAFF. CDR3 sequence (DNA): TGCGCCAGCAGCTTGTTGGGGGCGCGGGGGAACACTGAAGCTTTCTTT.

The rearrangement joins TRBV6-1 to TRBJ2-3; D is unclear. This CDR3 has 10 residues. Trimming left V 10 bases short and J 5 bases short, with 7 bases between. Germline V lookup: CDR1 MNHNS, CDR2 SASEGT. The CDR3 DNA is TGTGCCAACGGAAGAGATACGCAGTATTTT. The encoded protein is CANGRDTQYF.

The chain employs TRBV19 and TRBJ1-6, with a tentative D call TRBD1 (6 bases). The CDR3 runs to 18 residues. Germline CDR1 LNHDA, CDR2 SQIVND (reference sequence). V was clipped by 5 bases and J by 6 bases, with 23 bases between them. The CDR3 DNA follows: TGTGCCAGTAGTCCCGAGATCACAGGGCATCTAACTAATTCACCCCTCCACTTT. This sequence encodes CASSPEITGHLTNSPLHF. Based on the CDR3 plus reference TRBV19 and TRBJ1-6, the full variable domain is DGGITQSPKYLFRKEGQNVTLSCEQNLNHDAMYWYRQDPGQGLRLIYYSQIVNDFQKGDIAEGYSVSREKKESFPLTVTSAQKNPTAFYLCASSPEITGHLTNSPLHFGNGTRLTVT.

The CDR3 spells CASSFGLTFTGELFF. The CDR3 coding sequence is TGTGCCAGCAGTTTCGGGCTCACCTTTACCGGGGAGCTGTTTTTT. V is TRBV28 and J is TRBJ2-2; D unresolved. CDR1 and CDR2 (germline): MDHEN, SYDVKM. The germline V and J ends were trimmed by 3 bases and 5 bases, with 13 bases remaining between them. This CDR3 comprises 15 residues.

The genes are TRBV27 and TRBJ2-1, with a tentative D call TRBD2 (6 bases). The ends were cut back, 6 bases at V and 12 bases at J, with 21 bases in the middle. The germline CDR1 and CDR2 sequences are MNHEY and SMNVEV (reference sequence). The CDR3 extends over 14 amino acids. The CDR3, as DNA: TGTGCCAGCAGCTTCCCGGGGGACGGTCGGAGGCAGTTCTTC. Its translation is CASSFPGDGRRQFF.

CDR3 amino acids: CASSFNPSGSIDTQYF. The CDR3 DNA follows: TGCGCCAGCAGCTTCAACCCTAGCGGGAGTATAGATACGCAGTATTTT. The chain joins TRBV5-1 to TRBJ2-3, with 10 bases lining up with TRBD2. Germline V gives CDR1 SGHRS, CDR2 YFSETQ. The length of the CDR3 is 16 residues. J lost 5 bases, V lost 2 bases, and 8 bases had no gene match. Full variable domain (rest looked up from reference TRBV5-1 and TRBJ2-3): KAGVTQTPRYLIKTRGQQVTLSCSPISGHRSVSWYQQTPGQGLQFLFEYFSETQRNKGNFPGRFSGRQFSNSRSEMNVSTLELGDSALYLCASSFNPSGSIDTQYFGPGTRLTVL.

This sequence joins TRBV9 and TRBJ2-1, with 15 bases aligning to TRBD2. V dropped 3 bases and J dropped 2; count of bases not matched to a gene: 6. Germline lookup yields CDR1 SGDLS and CDR2 YYNGEE. The CDR3 covers 18 residues. As DNA, the CDR3 is TGTGCCAGCAGCGCGGGACTAGCGGGGGGCGCCCCCTACAATGAGCAGTTCTTC. It translates to CASSAGLAGGAPYNEQFF. Full variable domain (outside the CDR3, taken from reference TRBV9 and TRBJ2-1): DSGVTQTPKHLITATGQRVTLRCSPRSGDLSVYWYQQSLDQGLQFLIQYYNGEERAKGNILERFSAQQFPDLHSELNLSSLELGDSALYFCASSAGLAGGAPYNEQFFGPGTRLTVL.

CDR3 in DNA: TGTGCCAGCAGCTTGATGGGGTTTAATGAAAAACTGTTTTTT. Its translation is CASSLMGFNEKLFF. The chain recombines TRBV7-2 with TRBJ1-4; unclear D gene. The CDR3 totals 14 residues. V was pared by 3 bases and J by 4 bases, with 9 bases between. CDR1 SGHTA and CDR2 FQGNSA come from the germline V gene. Complete variable domain (other parts from reference TRBV7-2 and TRBJ1-4): GAGVSQSPSNKVTEKGKDVELRCDPISGHTALYWYRQSLGQGLEFLIYFQGNSAPDKSGLPSDRFSAERTGGSVSTLTIQRTQQEDSAVYLCASSLMGFNEKLFFGSGTQLSVL.

The genes are TRBV15 and TRBJ1-1; 8 bases line up with TRBD1. Germline V gene sequence: CDR1 LNHNV, CDR2 YYDKDF (reference sequence). The CDR3 covers 19 residues. Trimming took 0 bases from V and 5 from J; bases not matched to a gene: 17. In DNA, the CDR3 is TGTGCCACCAGCAGAGATGTTTCGCAGGGGGCAGTTCCGTTTACTGAAGCTTTCTTT. This gives the protein CATSRDVSQGAVPFTEAFF.

This sequence joins TRBV5-4 and TRBJ1-1; 7 bases line up with TRBD1. The ends lost 3 bases at V and 5 bases at J; junction bases unmatched: 10. The CDR3 loop spans 15 amino acids. Germline CDR1 and CDR2: SGHNT and YYREEE (reference sequence). The CDR3 spells CASSSGVQGQTEAFF. The CDR3 DNA reads as TGTGCCAGCAGCTCAGGGGTACAGGGGCAAACTGAAGCTTTCTTT. The whole variable domain, remainder taken from reference TRBV5-4 and TRBJ1-1, is ETGVTQSPTHLIKTRGQQVTLRCSSQSGHNTVSWYQQALGQGPQFIFQYYREEENGRGNFPPRFSGLQFPNYSSELNVNALELDDSALYLCASSSGVQGQTEAFFGQGTRLTVV.

This rearrangement joins TRBV5-6 to TRBJ1-5, with a tentative D call TRBD1 (5 bases). Germline V CDR1 and CDR2: SGHDT, YYEEEE. The V end was cut by 2 bases, the J end by 4 bases, with 16 bases between. The CDR3 runs 16 residues. Written as DNA, the CDR3 is TGTGCCAGCAGCTTTTACGGACACGGAAAAAATCAGCCCCAGCATTTT. As protein: CASSFYGHGKNQPQHF.

This rearrangement joins TRBV6-5 to TRBJ1-1; no definite D call. The length of the CDR3 is 13 residues. V was cut by 2 bases and J by 1 base, with 5 bases left in between. Germline V gene lookup returns CDR1 MNHEY and CDR2 SVGAGI. The CDR3: CASSYRQNTEAFF. The CDR3 DNA reads as TGTGCCAGCAGTTACCGTCAGAACACTGAAGCTTTCTTT.

This sequence joins TRBV9 and TRBJ1-1, with D maybe TRBD1 (5 bases). CDR3 length: 16 residues. Germline V gene lookup returns CDR1 SGDLS and CDR2 YYNGEE. The germline V and J ends were trimmed by 4 bases and 2 bases, with 18 bases remaining between them. The CDR3, as DNA: TGTGCCAGCAGCCCAAAAGCGTGGGACCCCAACACTGAAGCTTTCTTT. Its protein product is CASSPKAWDPNTEAFF.

This chain connects TRBV19 to TRBJ1-5; D might be TRBD1 (5 bases). The CDR3 runs 17 residues. Trimming pared 7 bases from V and 6 bases from J, leaving 25 bases between. Germline V gene data show CDR1 as LNHDA and CDR2 as SQIVND (reference sequence). For the CDR3, the DNA is TGTGCCAGTAACAGCCCCTCAGCGGGGGATCAGGGTCAGCCCCAGCATTTT. Its protein product is CASNSPSAGDQGQPQHF. Full variable domain (missing parts from reference TRBV19 and TRBJ1-5): DGGITQSPKYLFRKEGQNVTLSCEQNLNHDAMYWYRQDPGQGLRLIYYSQIVNDFQKGDIAEGYSVSREKKESFPLTVTSAQKNPTAFYLCASNSPSAGDQGQPQHFGDGTRLSIL.

This clone was recorded once. The CDR3, as DNA: TGTGCCAGCAGCCCCGGACAGGTTAACTATGGCTACACCTTC. Its translation is CASSPGQVNYGYTF. The chain combines TRBV7-2 with TRBJ1-2; 7 bases align to TRBD1. Germline V gives CDR1 SGHTA, CDR2 FQGNSA. The CDR3 extends over 14 amino acids. J gave up 1 base and V 5 bases, and 4 bases lay outside the gene matches. The full variable domain, in which reference TRBV7-2 and TRBJ1-2 provide the parts outside the CDR3, is GAGVSQSPSNKVTEKGKDVELRCDPISGHTALYWYRQSLGQGLEFLIYFQGNSAPDKSGLPSDRFSAERTGGSVSTLTIQRTQQEDSAVYLCASSPGQVNYGYTFGSGTRLTVV.

V gene TRBV19 combines with J gene TRBJ1-1; no clear D gene. Germline assignment: CDR1 LNHDA and CDR2 SQIVND (reference sequence). V was clipped by 6 bases and J by 6 bases, with 8 bases between them. The CDR3 has 11 amino acids. In DNA form, the CDR3 reads TGTGCCAGTAGCCTTAGGTCTGAAGCTTTCTTT. This translates into CASSLRSEAFF. The entire variable domain, with the rest obtained from reference TRBV19 and TRBJ1-1, is as follows: DGGITQSPKYLFRKEGQNVTLSCEQNLNHDAMYWYRQDPGQGLRLIYYSQIVNDFQKGDIAEGYSVSREKKESFPLTVTSAQKNPTAFYLCASSLRSEAFFGQGTRLTVV.

The V and J genes are TRBV18 and TRBJ2-7, with 10 bases aligning to TRBD2. V lost 6 bases, J lost 0 bases, and 8 bases stayed unmatched. This CDR3 is built from 16 residues. The germline V gene has CDR1 KGHSH and CDR2 LQKENI. The CDR3 DNA is TGTGCCAGCTCCTACCTAGCGGGAGCGGACTCCTACGAGCAGTACTTC. This sequence encodes CASSYLAGADSYEQYF.

V and J are TRBV5-1 and TRBJ2-1; D may be TRBD1 (6 bases). The CDR3 has 15 amino acids. Per germline, CDR1 SGHRS and CDR2 YFSETQ. Trimming shortened V by 0 bases and J by 7 bases, and 14 bases separated the two germline ends. The CDR3 is CASSLETGLRNEQFF. CDR3 bases: TGCGCCAGCAGCTTGGAGACAGGTCTAAGGAATGAGCAGTTCTTC.

About this clone: Within the sample, other DNA sequences also encode this same CDR3. The chain joins TRBV18 to TRBJ2-3, with D unclear. Germline CDR1 KGHSH, CDR2 LQKENI. The CDR3 loop spans 13 amino acids. V gave up 0 bases and J gave up 6 bases, with 7 bases separating them. CDR3 residues: CASSPPSADTQYF. CDR3 sequence (DNA): TGTGCCAGCTCACCACCGAGTGCTGATACGCAGTATTTT. Combining the CDR3 with reference TRBV18 and TRBJ2-3 gives the whole variable domain NAGVMQNPRHLVRRRGQEARLRCSPMKGHSHVYWYRQLPEEGLKFMVYLQKENIIDESGMPKERFSAEFPKEGPSILRIQQVVRGDSAAYFCASSPPSADTQYFGPGTRLTVL.

This rearrangement joins TRBV6-1 to TRBJ2-7, with 8 bases matching TRBD2. The CDR3 is 14 residues long. The V and J ends lost 6 bases and 3 bases, in that order; junction bases with no gene match: 7. Germline V CDR1 and CDR2: MNHNS, SASEGT. The CDR3, as DNA: TGTGCCAGCAGGGAGGGACTAGAGATCTACGAGCAGTACGTC. It is translated as CASREGLEIYEQYV.